Shown below are 17 T cell receptor beta chains from a single sample sequenced in a study of blood T cells in healthy people across ages. A second PCR, run for about 6 to 12 cycles, used a sample-barcoded 5' primer plus a J-beta primer mix. TCRdb reanalysed the 5' RACE reads using MiXCR and keeps one entry per CDR3 protein. Of approximately 690,000 distinct CDR3 sequences detected, about 43% appear once; the ten largest clones hold approximately 31%. The sequenced material came from blood. These receptors came from a man aged 80 or over in good health.

This clonotype was found many times. The V gene is TRBV5-1, the J gene TRBJ2-7, with D perhaps matching TRBD1 (5 bases). Trimming pared 2 bases from V and 2 bases from J, leaving 8 bases between. This CDR3 has 13 residues. Per the germline V gene, CDR1 is SGHRS and CDR2 is YFSETQ. CDR3 region: CASSFQQAYEQYF. CDR3 coding DNA: TGCGCCAGCAGCTTCCAACAGGCCTACGAGCAGTACTTC.

The J gene is TRBJ2-7, the V gene TRBV6-5; D unclear. V dropped 6 bases and J dropped 3 bases, with 12 bases sitting between them. Per germline, CDR1 MNHEY and CDR2 SVGAGI. This CDR3 contains 13 residues. The CDR3 DNA sequence: TGTGCCAGCAGCCAGCAGCATGGCTACGAGCAGTACTTC. Translating it yields CASSQQHGYEQYF.

V usage is TRBV6-5 and J usage is TRBJ1-5; no reliable D call. This CDR3 has 14 amino acids. V was trimmed by 5 bases and J by 0 bases, leaving 8 bases between them. The germline gives CDR1 MNHEY, CDR2 SVGAGI. For the CDR3, the DNA is TGTGCCAGCAGTGAGGATCATAGCAATCAGCCCCAGCATTTT. Protein: CASSEDHSNQPQHF.

The chain has TRBV6-1 and TRBJ1-2; D is perhaps TRBD1 (6 bases). This CDR3 has 14 residues. Trimming shortened V by 4 bases and J by 1 base, and 10 bases separated the two germline ends. In germline, CDR1 is MNHNS, CDR2 SASEGT. The CDR3 region has the DNA TGTGCCAGCAGTGGACTGGGACATAACTATGGCTACACCTTC. This translates into CASSGLGHNYGYTF.

This sequence joins TRBV29-1 and TRBJ2-2, with TRBD2 as a possible D gene (6 bases). V dropped 8 bases and J dropped 5 bases, with 9 bases sitting between them. The CDR3 has 11 residues. Germline CDR1 is SQVTM and CDR2 is ANQGSEA. The CDR3 reads CSPAGTGELFF. CDR3 bases: TGCAGCCCCGCGGGAACCGGGGAGCTGTTTTTT.

The chain is built from TRBV20-1 and TRBJ2-1, with TRBD2 matching over 7 bases. CDR1 DFQATT and CDR2 SNEGSKA come from the germline V gene (reference sequence). The CDR3 has 11 residues. The V and J ends lost 3 bases and 8 bases, in that order; junction bases with no gene match: 1. The CDR3 nucleotides read TGCAGTGCTAGCCGGGGGGATGAGCAGTTCTTC. Translating it yields CSASRGDEQFF.

The genes are TRBV20-1 and TRBJ1-4, with D uncertain. Germline CDR1 DFQATT, CDR2 SNEGSKA (reference sequence). Trimming stripped 6 bases from V and 5 bases from J, with 13 bases between. The CDR3 contains 13 residues. The CDR3 reads CSAFGRQNEKLFF. CDR3 DNA sequence: TGCAGTGCGTTCGGCAGACAAAATGAAAAACTGTTTTTT.

This clonotype was seen only a few times. The chain combines TRBV11-2 with TRBJ2-7; D might be TRBD1 or TRBD2, each matching 5 bases. The CDR3 is 12 residues long. Trimming shortened V by 5 bases and J by 7 bases, and 12 bases separated the two germline ends. The germline CDR1 and CDR2 sequences are SGHAT and FQNNGV. This chain's CDR3 is CASSRGGGEQYF. The DNA of the CDR3 is TGTGCCAGCAGCCGTGGGGGTGGGGAGCAGTACTTC. The full variable domain, with the rest looked up from reference TRBV11-2 and TRBJ2-7, is EAGVAQSPRYKIIEKRQSVAFWCNPISGHATLYWYQQILGQGPKLLIQFQNNGVVDDSQLPKDRFSAERLKGVDSTLKIQPAKLEDSAVYLCASSRGGGEQYFGPGTRLTVT.

This clonotype was counted ten times or more. The chain combines TRBV6-6 with TRBJ2-6; weak D call: TRBD1 (6 bases). The V gene lost 4 bases and the J gene lost 4 bases, with 17 bases spanning the gap. The CDR3 spans 17 residues. The germline V gene encodes CDR1 MNHNY and CDR2 SVGAGI (reference sequence). CDR3 sequence (DNA): TGTGCCAGCAGTTCCTCCCTGGCAGGGGTAGGGGCCAACGTCCTGACTTTC. This encodes CASSSSLAGVGANVLTF.

This rearrangement joins TRBV28 to TRBJ2-2; 7 bases match TRBD1. The CDR3 runs 16 residues. Germline V lookup: CDR1 MDHEN, CDR2 SYDVKM. V was clipped by 4 bases and J by 0 bases; unmatched bases: 5. CDR3 amino acids: CASSSTGTANTGELFF. The CDR3 nucleotides are TGTGCCAGCAGTTCAACCGGGACAGCGAACACCGGGGAGCTGTTTTTT.

This clonotype was counted only a few times. The CDR3 coding sequence is TGTGCCAGCAGCTCGCGGACAGGGGGAGGAGGTTTGAACACTGAAGCTTTCTTT. It translates to CASSSRTGGGGLNTEAFF. The chain recombines TRBV7-2 with TRBJ1-1; 10 nucleotides align to TRBD1. This CDR3 comprises 18 residues. From germline, CDR1 is SGHTA and CDR2 FQGNSA. V shed 4 bases, J shed 0 bases, and the junction held 11 bases outside the gene matches.

The chain links TRBV14 to TRBJ2-1; 7 nucleotides line up with TRBD2. After removal of 4 bases from V and 5 bases from J, the junction contained 17 bases not matched to a gene. The germline gives CDR1 SGHDN, CDR2 FVKESK. The CDR3 covers 18 residues. The CDR3 spells CASSPTRSGTYDHNEQFF. Written as DNA, the CDR3 is TGTGCCAGCAGCCCTACCCGAAGCGGGACCTACGACCACAATGAGCAGTTCTTC.

This clonotype was detected ten times or more. This chain joins TRBV20-1 and TRBJ2-5; D possibly corresponds to TRBD1 (6 bases). Trimming took off 3 bases at V and 0 bases at J, with 11 bases between the two ends. Germline V gives CDR1 DFQATT, CDR2 SNEGSKA (reference sequence). The CDR3 contains 14 residues. The CDR3 DNA reads TGCAGTGCTAGGGACAGAAGGTACCAAGAGACCCAGTACTTC. Translated, it gives CSARDRRYQETQYF.

This clonotype was detected ten times or more. The CDR3 is CAVRGGDSDNSPLHF. In DNA form, the CDR3 reads TGTGCCGTCCGGGGCGGGGATTCGGATAATTCACCCCTCCACTTT. The chain joins TRBV28 to TRBJ1-6; TRBD1 might be the D (5 bases). Germline CDR1 is MDHEN and CDR2 is SYDVKM. The V gene lost 11 bases and the J gene lost 5 bases, with 19 bases spanning the gap. CDR3 size: 15 residues.

The genes are TRBV6-5 and TRBJ2-1, with D uncertain. CDR1 and CDR2 (germline): MNHEY, SVGAGI. Trimming pared 0 bases from V and 8 bases from J, leaving 11 bases between. This CDR3 region has 14 residues. CDR3 in DNA: TGTGCCAGCAGTTACTCGAATAGGATGTATGAGCAGTTCTTC. Protein product: CASSYSNRMYEQFF.

CDR3 residues: CASSHEWEQFF. DNA for the CDR3: TGTGCCAGCAGCCACGAATGGGAGCAGTTCTTC. This chain links TRBV14 with TRBJ2-1, with no clear D. Trimming took off 3 bases at V and 10 bases at J, with 7 bases between the two ends. This CDR3 contains 11 residues. The germline V gene has CDR1 SGHDN and CDR2 FVKESK.

The chain couples TRBV28 to TRBJ2-1; D not certain. This CDR3 is built from 14 residues. V lost 1 base and J lost 8, with 12 bases in between. CDR1 MDHEN and CDR2 SYDVKM come from the germline V gene. CDR3 coding DNA: TGTGCCAGCAGTTTATCGCCCGTAAACCATGAGCAGTTCTTC. Its translation is CASSLSPVNHEQFF.